A single sample gave rise to the 14 T cell receptor beta chains below, sequenced in a study of T cell repertoires in ileal Crohn's disease. Indicated time point: inflamed ileum from the surgical specimen. TCRdb's copy holds only in-frame clones and misses some; the assay was immunoSEQ multiplex PCR. The profile shows around 9,700 clones, over 75% of them singletons. Sequencing input: ileal tissue. Receptors were obtained from an adult with Crohn's disease.

This clone showed up just once. This chain connects TRBV5-1 to TRBJ2-1; 7 bases are shared with TRBD2. The ends lost 9 bases at V and 2 bases at J; junction bases unmatched: 11. The CDR3 totals 15 residues. CDR1 and CDR2 (germline): SGHRS, YFSETQ. CDR3 amino acids: CATKGAGATYNEQFF. CDR3 DNA: TGCGCCACAAAAGGGGCGGGAGCGACCTACAATGAGCAGTTCTTC. The whole variable domain, remainder taken from reference TRBV5-1 and TRBJ2-1, is KAGVTQTPRYLIKTRGQQVTLSCSPISGHRSVSWYQQTPGQGLQFLFEYFSETQRNKGNFPGRFSGRQFSNSRSEMNVSTLELGDSALYLCATKGAGATYNEQFFGPGTRLTVL.

V usage is TRBV5-1 and J usage is TRBJ2-5; TRBD2 is a possible D gene (6 bases). This CDR3 is built from 16 residues. The ends were cut back, 0 bases at V and 1 base at J, with 13 bases in the middle. The germline CDR1 and CDR2 sequences are SGHRS and YFSETQ. CDR3 amino acids: CASSLGGLASQETQYF. The CDR3 DNA follows: TGCGCCAGCAGCTTGGGAGGGCTAGCGAGCCAAGAGACCCAGTACTTC.

The chain joins TRBV6-5 to TRBJ2-5, with a tentative D call TRBD1 (6 bases). CDR1 is MNHEY, CDR2 SVGAGI, per germline. V was cut by 2 bases and J by 4 bases, with 8 bases left in between. The CDR3 runs to 13 residues. The CDR3 loop reads CASSYRGGETQYF. The CDR3 nucleotides are TGTGCCAGCAGTTACCGAGGGGGAGAGACCCAGTACTTC.

J is TRBJ2-1 and V is TRBV18; D possibly corresponds to TRBD2 (6 bases). Deletions cut 3 bases from V and 3 bases from J, with 12 bases between. The CDR3 is 15 amino acids. Germline-derived CDR1 and CDR2 are KGHSH and LQKENI. In DNA, the CDR3 is TGTGCCAGCTCACCGGGGATGGGGGGCTACAATGAGCAGTTCTTC. Translation: CASSPGMGGYNEQFF.

The rearrangement links TRBV9 to TRBJ2-5; the match to TRBD2 covers 8 bases. Germline loops: CDR1 SGDLS, CDR2 YYNGEE. The ends lost 0 bases at V and 5 bases at J; junction bases unmatched: 6. CDR3 size: 15 residues. The chain's CDR3 is CASSVDGTGGETQYF. Written as DNA, the CDR3 is TGTGCCAGCAGCGTAGATGGTACGGGGGGGGAGACCCAGTACTTC.

The chain joins TRBV9 to TRBJ1-1; 9 nucleotides agree with TRBD1. Trimming removed 3 bases from V and 5 bases from J; junction bases left unmatched: 8. The CDR3 contains 15 residues. CDR1 and CDR2 (germline): SGDLS, YYNGEE. CDR3 residues: CASSAGGQGYTEAFF. CDR3 DNA sequence: TGTGCCAGCAGCGCCGGGGGACAGGGATATACTGAAGCTTTCTTT.

The chain has TRBV5-1 and TRBJ1-2; 7 bases match TRBD1. The CDR3 has 13 residues. V lost 4 bases and J lost 3; bases outside the gene matches: 3. Germline values: CDR1 SGHRS, CDR2 YFSETQ. The CDR3 reads CASSRTGDYGYTF. As DNA, the CDR3 is TGCGCCAGCAGCCGCACAGGGGACTATGGCTACACCTTC.

This rearrangement joins TRBV18 to TRBJ1-3; D is unclear. Germline CDR1 reads KGHSH; CDR2 reads LQKENI. The germline V and J ends were trimmed by 0 bases and 4 bases, with 13 bases remaining between them. The CDR3 length is 16 residues. The CDR3 nucleotides read TGTGCCAGCTCACCACCTCGACTTGATCAGGGAAACACCATATATTTT. This translates into CASSPPRLDQGNTIYF.

The J gene is TRBJ2-7, the V gene TRBV5-4; maybe TRBD2 (6 bases). Germline V gives CDR1 SGHNT, CDR2 YYREEE (reference sequence). The V end lost 4 bases, the J end lost 3 bases, and 17 bases lay between the germline ends. CDR3 size: 15 residues. The CDR3 is CASSPRSGGLYEQYF. The CDR3, as DNA: TGTGCCAGCAGCCCTCGTAGCGGAGGGCTCTACGAGCAGTACTTC.

The gene calls are TRBV4-3 and TRBJ2-1; D is unresolved. Germline-derived CDR1 and CDR2 are LGHNA and YSLEER. V was cut by 1 base and J by 4 bases, with 5 bases left in between. The CDR3 extends over 13 amino acids. The CDR3 nucleotides read TGCGCCAGCAGCCAAGGGGTTTACAATGAGCAGTTCTTC. As protein: CASSQGVYNEQFF.

The genes are TRBV5-1 and TRBJ2-1; D might be TRBD1 (6 bases). Germline CDR1 is SGHRS and CDR2 is YFSETQ. This CDR3 has 13 amino acids. V lost 6 bases and J lost 9, with 16 bases in between. The CDR3 DNA is TGCGCCAGCACCCCCCAGGGGAGTGGTGAGCAGTTCTTC. Amino acid sequence: CASTPQGSGEQFF.

V is TRBV9 and J is TRBJ2-4; TRBD1 agrees at 9 bases. The V segment lost 1 base and the J segment 13 bases; nucleotides outside the gene matches: 6. This CDR3 spans 13 amino acids. Germline values: CDR1 SGDLS, CDR2 YYNGEE. The CDR3 spells CASSVWGQGAQYF. The CDR3 DNA is TGTGCCAGCAGCGTATGGGGACAGGGCGCGCAGTACTTC. The variable domain in full, completed from reference TRBV9 and TRBJ2-4, reads DSGVTQTPKHLITATGQRVTLRCSPRSGDLSVYWYQQSLDQGLQFLIQYYNGEERAKGNILERFSAQQFPDLHSELNLSSLELGDSALYFCASSVWGQGAQYFGAGTRLSVL.

The count of this clone is one. The chain carries TRBV30 and TRBJ1-4; a weak D match, TRBD1 (5 bases). CDR3 length equals 12 residues. Trimming took off 8 bases at V and 8 bases at J, with 15 bases between the two ends. Germline CDR1 and CDR2: GTSNPN and SVGIG (reference sequence). DNA for the CDR3: TGTGCCCACACCGGGACTAGGGAAAAACTGTTTTTT. Residues: CAHTGTREKLFF. The variable domain in full, with the rest retrieved from reference TRBV30 and TRBJ1-4, is SQTIHQWPATLVQPVGSPLSLECTVEGTSNPNLYWYRQAAGRGLQLLFYSVGIGQISSEVPQNLSASRPQDRQFILSSKKLLLSDSGFYLCAHTGTREKLFFGSGTQLSVL.

The chain employs TRBV6-5 and TRBJ1-1; TRBD1 is a possible D gene (6 bases). The CDR3 sequence is 14 residues long. V lost 4 bases, J lost 3 bases, and 12 bases lay in between. Looked up from germline, CDR1 is MNHEY and CDR2 is SVGAGI. CDR3 nucleotides: TGTGCCAGCAGTTTGTTAGGGGGGGACACTGAAGCTTTCTTT. It translates to CASSLLGGDTEAFF.